The sample holds a few counts of the clone carrying this TCR beta chain. Its antigen remains unidentified. This entry is derived from a study of T-cell memory formation after mild COVID-19. Points from the study as a whole: A balance of CD4 and CD8 characterized clones contracting day 15 to 85, whereas later expanders leaned CD4+. Contracting clones localized mainly to CM and EM when CD4+ and mainly to EMRA when CD8+.

TCRdb analysed the 5' RACE reads with MiXCR anew, one entry per CDR3 protein. Among under 350,000 distinct CDR3 sequences listed, 15% to 20% were seen once. The CDR3 spans 13 residues. Germline assignment: CDR1 MDHEN and CDR2 SYDVKM. The V and J ends lost 7 bases and 4 bases respectively, with 13 bases between them. The rearrangement uses TRBV28 and TRBJ2-5; D might be TRBD2 (5 bases). The TCR sequence derives from a man aged 18-30 years who had mild COVID-19 (a few samples of this study predate the infection). Cell type and time point are not known. Input material: PBMCs or a T cell subset sorted from them (not recorded which). The DNA of the CDR3 is TGTGCCAGCACTTACGGGGTGTCAGAGACCCAGTACTTC. Translation: CASTYGVSETQYF.